This T cell receptor (beta chain) comes out of a study of cytomegalovirus exposure and HLA in healthy donors. At the level of the study: Per a later analysis, the roughly 690 first-cohort and over 90 validation repertoires shared one platform. General study findings and limits: High specificity and sensitivity for cytomegalovirus status were reported for the classifier. Cytomegalovirus-associated status was assigned to some 180 TCR beta chains. Specific recognition of CMV antigens was confirmed in vitro for three chains (all CMV-associated).

In the case of this clone: The target antigen is unknown.

The junction had 9 bases not matched to a gene; V was cut back by 1 base and J by 7 bases. Germline loops: CDR1 KGHSH, CDR2 LQKENI. The length of the CDR3 is 15 residues. Assay: immunoSEQ multiplex PCR; the TCRdb copy retains only in-frame clones and omits some. In the table there are 330,000 or so clones, roughly 88% of which are singletons. Material: PBMCs. V and J are TRBV18 and TRBJ1-2; 7 bases are a match to TRBD1. This TCR came from a woman between 18 and 29 years old in good health and CMV-seronegative. CDR3 sequence reads: CASSPQDRTPFGYTF. CDR3 coding DNA: TGTGCCAGCTCACCACAGGACAGGACCCCGTTTGGCTACACCTTC.